The 24 T cell receptor beta chains in this list originate from one sample, sequenced in a study of T cell responses to AZD1222 COVID-19 vaccine. Clones were sequenced by immunoSEQ multiplex PCR, and TCRdb holds only the in-frame ones, with some missing. The sample shows around 97,000 clones, 91% of them seen only once. Sequenced material: peripheral blood, taken on day 0 of AZD1222 vaccination. The receptors were gathered from an adult in good health.

The chain recombines TRBV7-9 with TRBJ2-5, with a possible D match to TRBD1 (5 bases). The V gene's germline CDR1 is SEHNR and CDR2 FQNEAQ (reference sequence). The V end was cut by 5 bases, the J end by 5 bases, with 12 bases between. The CDR3 is 13 amino acids. The CDR3 bases are TGTGCCAGCAGCAAAAGGGGTCAGGAGACCCAGTACTTC. The encoded protein is CASSKRGQETQYF.

The chain links TRBV7-9 to TRBJ2-1; D unclear. In germline, CDR1 is SEHNR, CDR2 FQNEAQ (reference sequence). V lost 4 bases to trimming and J lost 0 bases, with 10 bases between them. The length of the CDR3 is 15 residues. The CDR3 here is CASSWGSRSYNEQFF. In DNA form, the CDR3 reads TGTGCCAGCAGCTGGGGTAGCCGCTCCTACAATGAGCAGTTCTTC.

The chain is built from TRBV6-5 and TRBJ1-2, with D possibly being TRBD1 (6 bases). This CDR3 comprises 13 residues. V dropped 4 bases and J dropped 8 bases, with 14 bases sitting between them. The V gene's germline CDR1 is MNHEY and CDR2 SVGAGI. CDR3 coding DNA: TGTGCCAGCAGTTCTGGGGGGGCGAGAGGCTACACCTTC. The encoded protein is CASSSGGARGYTF.

This chain uses TRBV18 with TRBJ1-1; D is possibly TRBD1 (6 bases). V was cut by 4 bases and J by 0 bases, with 12 bases left in between. The CDR3 spans 15 residues. Germline CDR1 reads KGHSH; CDR2 reads LQKENI. The CDR3 DNA reads TGTGCCAGCTCACGTCTTAGGACAGTGAACACTGAAGCTTTCTTT. Its translation: CASSRLRTVNTEAFF.

Turning to this clone: One junction end disagrees with the germline gene, perhaps due to a read error. V gene TRBV6-6 combines with J gene TRBJ2-6, with TRBD2 identical over 8 bases. The CDR3 has 15 residues. Per germline, CDR1 MNHNY and CDR2 SVGAGI (reference sequence). CDR3 sequence (DNA): TGTGCCAGCAGTTACTCGGACAGCGGGGGCAACGTCCTGACTTTC. Its translation: CASSYSDSGGNVLTF.

The chain is built from TRBV28 and TRBJ2-7; the D gene could be TRBD1 or TRBD2 (5 bases each). V was trimmed by 2 bases and J by 2 bases, leaving 7 bases between them. The length of the CDR3 is 13 residues. CDR1 is MDHEN, CDR2 SYDVKM, per germline. This CDR3 reads CASSLLGAYEQYF. The CDR3 region has the DNA TGTGCCAGCAGTTTACTGGGGGCCTACGAGCAGTACTTC.

The rearrangement links TRBV19 to TRBJ2-4; 12 nucleotides line up with TRBD2. From germline, CDR1 is LNHDA and CDR2 SQIVND (reference sequence). V shed 2 bases and J 6 bases; nucleotides not matched to a gene: 2. The CDR3 extends over 15 amino acids. Here the CDR3 reads CASSITSGRRNIQYF. CDR3 nucleotides: TGTGCCAGTAGTATAACTAGCGGGAGGAGAAACATTCAGTACTTC.

V gene TRBV10-2 combines with J gene TRBJ2-3; the match to TRBD2 covers 9 bases. The germline CDR1 and CDR2 sequences are WSHSY and SAAADI. The trim removed 10 bases at V and 1 base at J, leaving 9 bases unmatched. The CDR3 covers 15 residues. CDR3 in amino acids: CATISAGGRTDTQYF. Here the CDR3 DNA reads TGCGCCACCATCTCAGCGGGAGGCCGCACAGATACGCAGTATTTT.

The J gene is TRBJ2-1, the V gene TRBV3-1 (or the pseudogene TRBV3-2); D may be TRBD2 (6 bases). V lost 7 bases and J 4 bases, leaving 17 bases between the germline ends. Germline CDR1 and CDR2: LGHDT and YNNKEL (reference sequence). The CDR3 is 15 residues long. The CDR3 reads CASTSRDQGYNEQFF. The CDR3 bases are TGTGCCAGCACCTCGCGGGACCAGGGATACAATGAGCAGTTCTTC.

The chain is built from TRBV24-1 and TRBJ2-7; D is possibly TRBD1 (6 bases). Germline V CDR1 and CDR2: KGHDR, SFDVKD. Trimming pared 3 bases from V and 5 bases from J, leaving 10 bases between. There are 13 residues in the CDR3. This chain's CDR3 is CATSDHRVHEQYF. CDR3 DNA: TGTGCCACCAGTGATCACAGGGTCCACGAGCAGTACTTC.

The rearrangement joins TRBV7-2 to TRBJ1-2; D remains unclear. V lost 0 bases, J lost 8 bases, and 16 bases lay in between. CDR3 size: 15 residues. Germline V gene data show CDR1 as SGHTA and CDR2 as FQGNSA. The chain's CDR3 is CASSLATLPGGGYTF. CDR3 nucleotide sequence: TGTGCCAGCAGCTTAGCGACCCTCCCTGGAGGAGGCTACACCTTC.

This chain joins TRBV20-1 and TRBJ2-7, with 10 bases aligning to TRBD2. The V segment lost 3 bases and the J segment 4 bases; nucleotides outside the gene matches: 12. Per germline, CDR1 DFQATT and CDR2 SNEGSKA (reference sequence). The CDR3 loop spans 16 amino acids. The CDR3 DNA reads TGCAGTGCTAGTGGTCTAGCGGGAGTAGCGGTGTACGAGCAGTACTTC. Translation: CSASGLAGVAVYEQYF.

V usage is TRBV4-1 and J usage is TRBJ2-2; D is undetermined. The CDR3 is made up of 15 amino acids. Germline assignment: CDR1 MGHRA and CDR2 YSYEKL. Trimming shortened V by 3 bases and J by 5 bases, and 13 bases separated the two germline ends. The CDR3 here is CASSHGGLRTGELFF. The CDR3 coding sequence is TGCGCCAGCAGCCACGGCGGCCTCAGGACCGGGGAGCTGTTTTTT.

The V gene is TRBV18, the J gene TRBJ2-7; D gene ambiguous. Germline CDR1 is KGHSH and CDR2 is LQKENI. The CDR3 length is 15 residues. Trimming took 3 bases from V and 3 from J, leaving 15 bases between them. The CDR3 DNA follows: TGTGCCAGCTCACCGCCTGGCCAGGAAATCTACGAGCAGTACTTC. Amino acids: CASSPPGQEIYEQYF.

V is TRBV4-3 and J is TRBJ2-2; 8 positions match TRBD2. Unmatched junction bases numbered 10, after V lost 4 bases and J lost 0 bases. CDR3 length equals 18 residues. Per germline, CDR1 LGHNA and CDR2 YSLEER. CDR3 loop: CASSLVTSGFSNTGELFF. The CDR3 DNA reads TGCGCCAGCAGCCTCGTTACTAGCGGATTTTCGAACACCGGGGAGCTGTTTTTT.

CDR3 DNA sequence: TGTGCCAGCAGTCCACTGGGAGGGGCCTCCTACGAGCAGTACTTC. As protein: CASSPLGGASYEQYF. The V and J genes are TRBV28 and TRBJ2-7; the match to TRBD2 covers 7 bases. Germline V CDR1 and CDR2: MDHEN, SYDVKM. The CDR3 has 15 residues. The junction had 7 bases not matched to a gene; V was cut back by 5 bases and J by 0 bases.

This sequence joins TRBV2 and TRBJ2-1; 9 bases map to TRBD2. The length of the CDR3 is 13 residues. Germline trimming cut 7 bases from V and 8 bases from J; bases unmatched to any gene: 6. The germline V gene encodes CDR1 SNHLY and CDR2 FYNNEI. The CDR3 protein is CASNSGRRDEQFF. CDR3 nucleotides: TGTGCCAGCAATAGCGGGAGACGGGATGAGCAGTTCTTC.

This sequence joins TRBV7-3 and TRBJ2-5; 9 bases map to TRBD2. Germline V gene data show CDR1 as SGHTA and CDR2 as FQGTGA. The CDR3 runs to 15 residues. Unmatched junction bases numbered 6, after V lost 2 bases and J lost 5 bases. For the CDR3, the DNA is TGTGCCAGCAGCTTAGGCGGGAGGGCCGGTGAGACCCAGTACTTC. This sequence encodes CASSLGGRAGETQYF. Variable domain in full (rest from reference TRBV7-3 and TRBJ2-5): GAGVSQTPSNKVTEKGKYVELRCDPISGHTALYWYRQSLGQGPEFLIYFQGTGAADDSGLPNDRFFAVRPEGSVSTLKIQRTERGDSAVYLCASSLGGRAGETQYFGPGTRLLVL.

The CDR3, as DNA: TGCAGCGCCTCGGACAGCTACGAGCAGTACTTC. Translation gives CSASDSYEQYF. This rearrangement joins TRBV29-1 to TRBJ2-7; a possible D gene is TRBD1 (6 bases). V dropped 7 bases and J dropped 3 bases, with 10 bases sitting between them. CDR1 and CDR2 from the germline V gene are SQVTM and ANQGSEA. This CDR3 comprises 11 residues.

The chain is built from TRBV4-2 and TRBJ1-2; weak D call: TRBD1 (6 bases). CDR3 length: 16 amino acids. V was shortened by 4 bases and J by 2 bases, with 17 bases between the two germline ends. Germline V CDR1 and CDR2: LGHNA, YNFKEQ. CDR3 DNA: TGTGCCAGCAGCCGCCCCCAGGGGACCTTAAACTATGGCTACACCTTC. It translates to CASSRPQGTLNYGYTF.

The CDR3 protein is CSASLGREQYF. In DNA, the CDR3 is TGCAGTGCTAGTTTGGGGCGCGAGCAGTACTTC. This chain connects TRBV20-1 to TRBJ2-7; TRBD1 might be the D (5 bases). Germline CDR1 reads DFQATT; CDR2 reads SNEGSKA (reference sequence). Trimming left V 3 bases short and J 6 bases short, with 9 bases between. The CDR3 totals 11 residues.

The rearrangement links TRBV28 to TRBJ1-6, with unresolved D. Germline assignment: CDR1 MDHEN and CDR2 SYDVKM. Trimming left V 2 bases short and J 1 base short, with 12 bases between. The CDR3 is 17 residues long. The DNA of the CDR3 is TGTGCCAGCAGTTTAGGGGATAGGAGTTCCTATAATTCACCCCTCCACTTT. Translating it yields CASSLGDRSSYNSPLHF.

The CDR3 DNA follows: TGTGCCAGCAGCTTAAACGGACTAGCGGGGACAGATACGCAGTATTTT. Translated, it gives CASSLNGLAGTDTQYF. V and J are TRBV7-3 and TRBJ2-3; 12 bases are shared with TRBD2. The V gene end was trimmed by 1 base and the J gene end by 3 bases; junction bases not matched to a gene: 2. Germline V gene lookup returns CDR1 SGHTA and CDR2 FQGTGA. This CDR3 spans 16 amino acids.

The chain uses TRBV5-4 and TRBJ2-3; 7 bases line up with TRBD2. Unmatched junction bases numbered 17, after V lost 4 bases and J lost 0 bases. The length of the CDR3 is 19 residues. Germline-derived CDR1 and CDR2 are SGHNT and YYREEE (reference sequence). The CDR3 DNA follows: TGTGCCAGCAGCACGGGAGGCGGGAGAGGCCTTTCTAGCACAGATACGCAGTATTTT. Encoded protein: CASSTGGGRGLSSTDTQYF.